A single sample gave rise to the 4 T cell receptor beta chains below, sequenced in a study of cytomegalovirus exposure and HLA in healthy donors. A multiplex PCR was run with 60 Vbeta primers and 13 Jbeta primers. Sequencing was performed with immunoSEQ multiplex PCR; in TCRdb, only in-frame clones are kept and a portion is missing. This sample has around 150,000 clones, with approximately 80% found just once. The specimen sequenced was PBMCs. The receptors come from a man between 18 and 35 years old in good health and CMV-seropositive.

The CDR3 reads CASSRGGATYEQYF. The CDR3 DNA sequence: TGTGCCAGCTCCCGAGGCGGGGCTACCTACGAGCAGTACTTC. This sequence joins TRBV18 and TRBJ2-7; D might be TRBD2 (6 bases). The CDR3 is made up of 14 amino acids. Germline loops: CDR1 KGHSH, CDR2 LQKENI. The germline V and J ends were trimmed by 6 bases and 2 bases, with 14 bases remaining between them.

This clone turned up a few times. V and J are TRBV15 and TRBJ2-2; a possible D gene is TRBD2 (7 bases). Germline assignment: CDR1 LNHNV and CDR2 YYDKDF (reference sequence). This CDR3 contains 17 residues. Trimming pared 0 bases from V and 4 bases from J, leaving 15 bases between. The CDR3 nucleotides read TGTGCCACCAGCAGAGATTTGGGGGGGGCGAGCACCGGGGAGCTGTTTTTT. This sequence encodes CATSRDLGGASTGELFF.

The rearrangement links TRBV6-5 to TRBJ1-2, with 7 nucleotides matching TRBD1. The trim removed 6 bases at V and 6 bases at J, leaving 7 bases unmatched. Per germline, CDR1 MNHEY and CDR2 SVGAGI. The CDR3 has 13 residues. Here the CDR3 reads CASSRQGAHGYTF. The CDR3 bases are TGTGCCAGCAGCCGACAGGGTGCTCATGGCTACACCTTC.

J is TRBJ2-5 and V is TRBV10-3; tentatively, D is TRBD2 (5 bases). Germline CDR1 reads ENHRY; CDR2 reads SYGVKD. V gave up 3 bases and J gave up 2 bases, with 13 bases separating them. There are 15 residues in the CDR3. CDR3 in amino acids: CAISDLTPGQETQYF. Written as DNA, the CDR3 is TGTGCCATCAGTGATCTCACCCCGGGGCAAGAGACCCAGTACTTC.